This T cell receptor beta chain was captured by sequencing in a study of T cell clonotyping in hematopoietic cell transplantation. About this clone itself: As yet, its antigen is unknown.

General observations from the study: Recipient TCR diversity dropped after transplant; expanded clonotypes rose from day 30 to 180. Broader posttransplant TCR repertoire diversity was predicted by graft donor and pretransplant recipient Inverse Simpson Index values. Without cell sorting, CD4 versus CD8 contributions remain unresolved. Few recipient clonotypes overlapped donors; over 95% were de novo at given depth.

Looked up from germline, CDR1 is SQVTM and CDR2 is ANQGSEA. The CDR3 runs to 16 residues. V was cut by 2 bases and J by 0 bases, with 14 bases left in between. Measured with immunoSEQ multiplex PCR; TCRdb has only the in-frame clones, and not every one. Seen here are about 15,000 clones, over 75% observed once, and the top ten hold approximately 4.3%. The source of this sequence is a woman between 40 and 50 years old in good health. Some clones in this sample may be carry-over from other donors' samples. The V call is TRBV29-1, the J call TRBJ2-4; perhaps TRBD2 as D (5 bases). Material: peripheral blood mononuclear cells. The CDR3 DNA is TGCAGCGTTGAATCGGAGGATATAGGAGCCAAAAACATTCAGTACTTC. Translating gives CSVESEDIGAKNIQYF.